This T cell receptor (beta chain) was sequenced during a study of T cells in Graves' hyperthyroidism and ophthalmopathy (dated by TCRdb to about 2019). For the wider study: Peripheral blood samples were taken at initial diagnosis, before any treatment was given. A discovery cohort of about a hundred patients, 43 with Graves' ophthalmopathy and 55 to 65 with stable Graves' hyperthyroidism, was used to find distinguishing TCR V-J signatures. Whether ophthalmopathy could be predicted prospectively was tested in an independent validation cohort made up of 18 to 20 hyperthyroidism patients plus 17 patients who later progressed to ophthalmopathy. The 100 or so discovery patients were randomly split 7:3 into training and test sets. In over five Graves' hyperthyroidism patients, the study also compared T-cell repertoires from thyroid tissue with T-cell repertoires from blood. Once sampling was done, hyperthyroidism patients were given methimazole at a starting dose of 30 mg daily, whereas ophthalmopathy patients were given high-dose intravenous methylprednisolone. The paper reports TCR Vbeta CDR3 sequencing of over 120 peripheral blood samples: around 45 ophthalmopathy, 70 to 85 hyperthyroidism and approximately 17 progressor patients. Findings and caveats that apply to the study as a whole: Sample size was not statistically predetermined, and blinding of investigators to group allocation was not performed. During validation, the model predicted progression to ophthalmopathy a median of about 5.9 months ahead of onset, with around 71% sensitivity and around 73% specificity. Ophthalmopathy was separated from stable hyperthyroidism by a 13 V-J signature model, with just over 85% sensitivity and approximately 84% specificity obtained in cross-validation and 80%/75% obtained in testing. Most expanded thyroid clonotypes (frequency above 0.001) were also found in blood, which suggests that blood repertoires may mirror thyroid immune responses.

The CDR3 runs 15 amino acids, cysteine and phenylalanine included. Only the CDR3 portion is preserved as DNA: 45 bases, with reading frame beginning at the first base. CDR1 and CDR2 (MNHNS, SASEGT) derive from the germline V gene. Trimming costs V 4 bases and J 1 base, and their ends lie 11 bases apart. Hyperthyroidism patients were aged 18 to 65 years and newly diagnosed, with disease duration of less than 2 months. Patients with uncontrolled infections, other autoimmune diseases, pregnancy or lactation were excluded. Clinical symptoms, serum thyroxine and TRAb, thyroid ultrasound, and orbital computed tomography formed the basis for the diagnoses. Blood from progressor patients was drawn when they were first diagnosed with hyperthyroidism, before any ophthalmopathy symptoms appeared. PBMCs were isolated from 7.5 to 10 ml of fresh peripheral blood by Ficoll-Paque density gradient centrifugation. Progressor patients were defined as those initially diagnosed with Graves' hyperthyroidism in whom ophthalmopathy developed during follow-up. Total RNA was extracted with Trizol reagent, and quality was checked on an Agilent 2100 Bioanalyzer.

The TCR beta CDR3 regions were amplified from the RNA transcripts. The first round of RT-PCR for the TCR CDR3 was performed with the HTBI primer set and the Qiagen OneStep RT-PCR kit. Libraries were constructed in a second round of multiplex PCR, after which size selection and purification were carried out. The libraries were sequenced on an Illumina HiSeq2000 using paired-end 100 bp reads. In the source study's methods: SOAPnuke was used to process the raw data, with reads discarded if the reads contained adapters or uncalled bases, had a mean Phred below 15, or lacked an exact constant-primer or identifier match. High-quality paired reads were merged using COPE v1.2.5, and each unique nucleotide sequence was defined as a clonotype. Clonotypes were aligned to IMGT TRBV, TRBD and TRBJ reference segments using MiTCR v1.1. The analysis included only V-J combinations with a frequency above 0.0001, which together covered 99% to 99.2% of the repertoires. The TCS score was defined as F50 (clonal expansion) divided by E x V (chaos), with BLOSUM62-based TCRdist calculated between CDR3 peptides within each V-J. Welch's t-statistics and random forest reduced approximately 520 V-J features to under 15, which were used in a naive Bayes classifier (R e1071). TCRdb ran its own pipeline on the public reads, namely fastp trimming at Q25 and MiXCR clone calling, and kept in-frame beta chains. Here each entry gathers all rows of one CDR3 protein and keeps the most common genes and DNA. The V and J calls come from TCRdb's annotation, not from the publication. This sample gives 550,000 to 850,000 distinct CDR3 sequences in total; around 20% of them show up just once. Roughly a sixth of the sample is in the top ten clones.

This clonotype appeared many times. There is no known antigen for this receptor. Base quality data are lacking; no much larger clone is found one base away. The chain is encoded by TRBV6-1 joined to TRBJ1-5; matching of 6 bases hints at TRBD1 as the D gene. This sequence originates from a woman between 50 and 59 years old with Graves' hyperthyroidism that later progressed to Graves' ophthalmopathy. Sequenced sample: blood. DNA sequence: TGTGCCAGCAGTGGCCGGACAGCGAGCAATCAGCCCCAGCATTTT. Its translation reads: CASSGRTASNQPQHF.